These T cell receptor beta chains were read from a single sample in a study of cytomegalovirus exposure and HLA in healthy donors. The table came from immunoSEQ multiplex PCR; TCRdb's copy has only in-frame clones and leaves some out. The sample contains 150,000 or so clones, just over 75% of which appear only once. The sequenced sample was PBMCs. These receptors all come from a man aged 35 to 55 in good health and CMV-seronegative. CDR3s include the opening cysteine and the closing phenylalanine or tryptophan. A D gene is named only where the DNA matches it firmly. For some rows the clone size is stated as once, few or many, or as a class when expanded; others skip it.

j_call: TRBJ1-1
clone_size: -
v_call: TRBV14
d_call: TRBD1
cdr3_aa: CASSQDRDRNTEAFF
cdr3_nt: TGTGCCAGCAGCCAAGACCGGGACAGGAACACTGAAGCTTTCTTT

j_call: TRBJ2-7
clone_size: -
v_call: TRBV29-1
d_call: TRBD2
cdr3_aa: CSVLPLAESYEQYF
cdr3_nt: TGCAGCGTCTTGCCCCTAGCGGAGTCCTACGAGCAGTACTTC

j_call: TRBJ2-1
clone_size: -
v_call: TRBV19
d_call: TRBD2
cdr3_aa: CASSSWTSGRPEQFF
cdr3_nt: TGTGCCAGTAGTTCCTGGACTAGCGGGAGGCCTGAGCAGTTCTTC

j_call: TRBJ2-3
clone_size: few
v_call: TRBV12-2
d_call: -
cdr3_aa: CASRFIGGTQYF
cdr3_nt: TGTGCAAGTCGATTTATAGGAGGTACGCAGTATTTT

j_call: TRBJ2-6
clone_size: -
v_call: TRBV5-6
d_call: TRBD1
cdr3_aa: CASSFGRTGANGLTF
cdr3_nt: TGTGCCAGCAGCTTCGGCCGAACAGGGGCCAACGGCCTGACTTTC

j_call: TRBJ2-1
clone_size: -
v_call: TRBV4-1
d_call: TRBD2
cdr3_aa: CASSQVKGLAGNEQFF
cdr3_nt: TGCGCCAGCAGCCAAGTAAAGGGACTAGCGGGCAATGAGCAGTTCTTC

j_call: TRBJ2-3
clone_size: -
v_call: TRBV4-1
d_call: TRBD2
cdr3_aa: CASTHAGLAGADTQYF
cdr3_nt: TGCGCCAGCACCCACGCTGGACTAGCGGGAGCAGATACGCAGTATTTT

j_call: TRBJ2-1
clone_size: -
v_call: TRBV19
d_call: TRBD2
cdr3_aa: CASLPAAGGWNEQFF
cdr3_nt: TGTGCCAGTCTTCCCGCGGCGGGAGGATGGAATGAGCAGTTCTTC

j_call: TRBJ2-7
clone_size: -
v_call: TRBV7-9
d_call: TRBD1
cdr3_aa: CASSPTGYHEQYF
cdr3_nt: TGTGCCAGCAGCCCGACAGGGTACCACGAGCAGTACTTC

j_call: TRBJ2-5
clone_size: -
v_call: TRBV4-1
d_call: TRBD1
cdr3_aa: CASSQGTGGGETQYF
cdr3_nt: TGCGCCAGCAGCCAAGGGACAGGGGGTGGAGAGACCCAGTACTTC

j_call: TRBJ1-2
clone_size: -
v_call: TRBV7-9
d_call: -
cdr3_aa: CASSFGTAYGYTF
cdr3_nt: TGTGCCAGCAGCTTCGGGACTGCTTATGGCTACACCTTC

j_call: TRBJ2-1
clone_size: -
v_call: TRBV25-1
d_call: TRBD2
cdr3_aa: CASSEVAGAGSNEQFF
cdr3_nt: TGTGCCAGCAGTGAGGTAGCGGGAGCGGGGTCAAATGAGCAGTTCTTC

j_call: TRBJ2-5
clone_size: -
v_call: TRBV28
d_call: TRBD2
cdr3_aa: CASSPGTSGRARETQYF
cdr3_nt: TGTGCCAGCAGTCCCGGGACTAGCGGGAGGGCCCGGGAGACCCAGTACTTC

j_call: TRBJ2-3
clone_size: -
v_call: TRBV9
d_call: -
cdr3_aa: CASSVGSASGTDTQYF
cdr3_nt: TGTGCCAGCAGCGTAGGATCGGCTAGCGGCACAGATACGCAGTATTTT

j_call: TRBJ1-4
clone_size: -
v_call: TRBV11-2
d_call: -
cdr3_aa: CASSQRAGIGEKLFF
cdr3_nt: TGTGCCAGCAGCCAAAGGGCAGGGATAGGTGAAAAACTGTTTTTT

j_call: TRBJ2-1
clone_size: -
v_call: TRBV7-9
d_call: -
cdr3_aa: CASSLGGSGRGNEQFF
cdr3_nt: TGTGCCAGCAGCTTAGGCGGGAGTGGTAGGGGGAATGAGCAGTTCTTC

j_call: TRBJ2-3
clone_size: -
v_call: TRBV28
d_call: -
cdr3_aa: CASSFAVGFADTQYF
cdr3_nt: TGTGCCAGCAGTTTTGCAGTTGGCTTCGCAGATACGCAGTATTTT

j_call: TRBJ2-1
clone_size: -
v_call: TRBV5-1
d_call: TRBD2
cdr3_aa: CASSLGSGSNEQFF
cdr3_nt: TGCGCCAGCAGCTTGGGTAGCGGGTCCAATGAGCAGTTCTTC

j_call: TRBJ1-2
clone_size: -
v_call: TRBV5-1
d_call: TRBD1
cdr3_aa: CASSPGQGAPTF
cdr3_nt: TGCGCCAGCAGCCCGGGACAGGGGGCGCCCACCTTC

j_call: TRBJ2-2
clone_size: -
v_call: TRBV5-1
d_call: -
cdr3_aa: CASTSFGRANTGELFF
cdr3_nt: TGCGCCAGCACCTCTTTCGGCAGGGCTAACACCGGGGAGCTGTTTTTT

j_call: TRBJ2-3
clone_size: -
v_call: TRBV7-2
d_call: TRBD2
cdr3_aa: CASSLGPGSGRGDTQYF
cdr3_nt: TGTGCCAGCAGCTTAGGCCCGGGAAGCGGGAGGGGTGATACGCAGTATTTT

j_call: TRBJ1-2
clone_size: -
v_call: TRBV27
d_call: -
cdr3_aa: CASSSTGTRNYGYTF
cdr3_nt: TGTGCCAGCAGTTCCACCGGGACAAGAAACTATGGCTACACCTTC

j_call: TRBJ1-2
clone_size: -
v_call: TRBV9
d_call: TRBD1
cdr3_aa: CASSVDRTGANYGYTF
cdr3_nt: TGTGCCAGCAGCGTAGATCGGACAGGGGCTAACTATGGCTACACCTTC

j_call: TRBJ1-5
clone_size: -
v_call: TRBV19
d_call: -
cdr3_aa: CASRSGGVSNQPQHF
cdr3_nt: TGTGCCAGTAGAAGCGGGGGGGTCAGCAATCAGCCCCAGCATTTT

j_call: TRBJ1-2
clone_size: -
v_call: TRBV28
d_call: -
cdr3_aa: CASSFADSYGYTF
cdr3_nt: TGTGCCAGCAGTTTCGCTGACAGCTATGGCTACACCTTC

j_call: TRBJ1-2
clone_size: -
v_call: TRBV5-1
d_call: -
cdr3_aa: CASSLRPGGYTF
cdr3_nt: TGCGCCAGCAGCTTGCGGCCGGGAGGCTACACCTTC

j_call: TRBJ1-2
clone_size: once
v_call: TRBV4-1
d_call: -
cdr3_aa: CASSRGQNYGYTF
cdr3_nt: TGCGCCAGCAGCCGTGGACAGAACTATGGCTACACCTTC

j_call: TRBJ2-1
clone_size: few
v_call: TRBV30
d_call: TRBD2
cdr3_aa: CAWSPLAGTYNEQFF
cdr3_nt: TGTGCCTGGAGTCCCCTAGCGGGGACCTACAATGAGCAGTTCTTC

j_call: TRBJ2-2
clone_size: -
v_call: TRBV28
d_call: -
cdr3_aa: CASSPIARTGELFF
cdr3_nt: TGTGCCAGCAGTCCAATCGCGCGCACCGGGGAGCTGTTTTTT

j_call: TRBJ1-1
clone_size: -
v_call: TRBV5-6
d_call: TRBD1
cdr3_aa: CASSLAGGQGTPEAFF
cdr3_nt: TGTGCCAGCAGCTTGGCCGGTGGACAGGGGACCCCTGAAGCTTTCTTT

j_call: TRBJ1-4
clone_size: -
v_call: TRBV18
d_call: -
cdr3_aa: CASSNQATATNEKLFF
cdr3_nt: TGTGCCAGCTCCAACCAGGCGACAGCTACTAATGAAAAACTGTTTTTT

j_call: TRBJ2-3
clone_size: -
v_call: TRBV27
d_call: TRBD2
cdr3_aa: CASSLASGSTDTQYF
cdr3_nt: TGTGCCAGCAGTTTAGCTAGCGGGAGCACAGATACGCAGTATTTT

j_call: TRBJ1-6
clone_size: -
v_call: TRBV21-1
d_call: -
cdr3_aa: CASSKGKGRGLSPLHF
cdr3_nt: TGTGCCAGCAGCAAAGGGAAGGGCAGGGGGCTGTCACCCCTCCACTTT

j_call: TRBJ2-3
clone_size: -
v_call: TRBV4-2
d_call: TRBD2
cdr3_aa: CASSQEGVGGRGQYF
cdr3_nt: TGTGCCAGCAGCCAAGAAGGAGTGGGAGGGCGCGGGCAGTATTTT

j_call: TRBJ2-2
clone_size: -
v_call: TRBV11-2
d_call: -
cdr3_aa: CASSLAANTGELFF
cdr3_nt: TGTGCCAGCAGCTTGGCAGCGAACACCGGGGAGCTGTTTTTT

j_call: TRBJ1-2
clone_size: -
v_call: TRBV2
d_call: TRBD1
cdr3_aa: CASSWTGGKEAYGYTF
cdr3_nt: TGTGCCAGCAGCTGGACAGGGGGGAAAGAGGCTTATGGCTACACCTTC

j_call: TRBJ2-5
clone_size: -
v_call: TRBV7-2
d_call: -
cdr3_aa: CASSQGIETQYF
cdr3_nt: TGTGCCAGTTCGCAGGGGATAGAGACCCAGTACTTC

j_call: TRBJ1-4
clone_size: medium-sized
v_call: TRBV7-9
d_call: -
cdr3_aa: CASSQGDEKLFF
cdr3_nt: TGTGCCAGCAGCCAGGGCGATGAAAAACTGTTTTTT

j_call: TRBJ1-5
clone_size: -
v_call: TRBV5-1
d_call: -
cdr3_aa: CASSLGGDSNQPQHF
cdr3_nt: TGCGCCAGCAGCTTAGGAGGAGATAGCAATCAGCCCCAGCATTTT

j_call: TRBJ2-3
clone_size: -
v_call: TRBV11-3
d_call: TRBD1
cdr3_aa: CASALGQASTDTQYF
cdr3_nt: TGTGCCAGCGCGTTAGGACAGGCCAGCACAGATACGCAGTATTTT

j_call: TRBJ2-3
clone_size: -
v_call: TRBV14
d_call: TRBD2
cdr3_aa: CASSQRTSGSRADTQYF
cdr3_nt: TGTGCCAGCAGCCAGAGGACTAGCGGGAGTCGGGCAGATACGCAGTATTTT

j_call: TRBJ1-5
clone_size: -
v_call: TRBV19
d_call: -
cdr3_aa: CASRANPGLHSNQPQHF
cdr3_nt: TGTGCCAGTAGGGCTAATCCGGGACTCCATAGCAATCAGCCCCAGCATTTT

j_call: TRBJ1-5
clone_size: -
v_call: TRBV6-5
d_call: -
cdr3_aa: CASSYRQNQPQHF
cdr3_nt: TGTGCCAGCAGTTATCGACAGAATCAGCCCCAGCATTTT

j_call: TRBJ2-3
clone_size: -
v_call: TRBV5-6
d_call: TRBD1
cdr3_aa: CASSFRDRGPDTQYF
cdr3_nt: TGTGCCAGCAGCTTCCGGGACAGGGGACCAGATACGCAGTATTTT

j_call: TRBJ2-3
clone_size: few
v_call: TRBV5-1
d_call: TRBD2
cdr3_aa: CASSLGASGRTDTQYF
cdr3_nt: TGCGCCAGCAGCTTGGGGGCTAGCGGGAGAACGGATACGCAGTATTTT

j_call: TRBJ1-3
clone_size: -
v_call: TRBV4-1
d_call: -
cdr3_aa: CASSFTGTGNTIYF
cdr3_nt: TGCGCCAGCAGCTTCACAGGGACTGGAAACACCATATATTTT

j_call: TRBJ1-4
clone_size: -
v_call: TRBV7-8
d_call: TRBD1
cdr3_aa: CASSQGTGGNEKLFF
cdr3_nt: TGTGCCAGCAGCCAAGGGACAGGGGGGAATGAAAAACTGTTTTTT

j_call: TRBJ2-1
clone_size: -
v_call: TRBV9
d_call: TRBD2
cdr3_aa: CASSSAGGYNEQFF
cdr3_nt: TGTGCCAGCAGCTCGGCGGGAGGGTACAATGAGCAGTTCTTC

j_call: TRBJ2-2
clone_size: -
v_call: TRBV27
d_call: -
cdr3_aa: CASSPRRLAYGELFF
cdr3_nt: TGTGCCAGCAGCCCCCGACGGCTAGCGTACGGGGAGCTGTTTTTT

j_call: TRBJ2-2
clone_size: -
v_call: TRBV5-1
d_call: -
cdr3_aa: CASSLGLEGVNTGELFF
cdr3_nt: TGCGCCAGCAGCTTGGGTCTTGAGGGGGTTAACACCGGGGAGCTGTTTTTT

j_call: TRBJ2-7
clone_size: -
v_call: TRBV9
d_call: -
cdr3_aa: CASSVEGGPEQYF
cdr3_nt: TGTGCCAGCAGCGTAGAGGGGGGGCCCGAGCAGTACTTC

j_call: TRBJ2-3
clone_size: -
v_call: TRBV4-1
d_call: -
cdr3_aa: CASSQALATDTQYF
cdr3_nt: TGCGCCAGCAGCCAAGCACTAGCCACAGATACGCAGTATTTT

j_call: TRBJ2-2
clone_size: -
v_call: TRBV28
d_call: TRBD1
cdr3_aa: CASRTGQNTGELFF
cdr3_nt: TGTGCCAGCAGGACAGGGCAGAACACCGGGGAGCTGTTTTTT

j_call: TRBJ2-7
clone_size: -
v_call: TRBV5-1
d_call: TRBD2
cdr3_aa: CASSAASGTYEQYF
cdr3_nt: TGCGCCAGCTCCGCGGCTAGCGGTACCTACGAGCAGTACTTC

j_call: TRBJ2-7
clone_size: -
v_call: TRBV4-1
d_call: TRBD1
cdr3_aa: CASSQGGVGQGAWEQYF
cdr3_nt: TGCGCCAGCAGCCAAGGGGGGGTCGGACAGGGAGCGTGGGAGCAGTACTTC